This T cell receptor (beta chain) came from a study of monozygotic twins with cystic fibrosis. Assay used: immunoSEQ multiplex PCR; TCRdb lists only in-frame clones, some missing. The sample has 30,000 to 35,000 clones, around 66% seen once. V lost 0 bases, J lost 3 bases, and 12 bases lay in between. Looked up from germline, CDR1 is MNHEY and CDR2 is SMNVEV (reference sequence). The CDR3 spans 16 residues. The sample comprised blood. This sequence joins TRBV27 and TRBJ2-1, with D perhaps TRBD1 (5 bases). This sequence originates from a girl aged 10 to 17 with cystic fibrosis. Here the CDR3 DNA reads TGTGCCAGCAGTTTATCACCAGTAGGGGACTACAATGAGCAGTTCTTC. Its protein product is CASSLSPVGDYNEQFF.